Listed here is a single TCR beta chain. Its specificity is not known. This record comes from a study of T cells in Graves' hyperthyroidism and ophthalmopathy. The junction had 17 bases not matched to a gene; V was cut back by 6 bases and J by 7 bases. CDR1 is SNHLY, CDR2 FYNNEI, per germline. The CDR3 loop spans 16 amino acids. Overall study results and limits: The model identified upcoming ophthalmopathy a median 6.5 months ahead of onset.

Graves' hyperthyroidism is called stable when ophthalmopathy does not progress within 18 months. Patients aged 18 to 65 had newly diagnosed hyperthyroidism of under 2 months' duration. Reasons for excluding patients were uncontrolled infection, other autoimmune disease, pregnancy or lactation. RNA transcripts provided the source from which TCR beta CDR3 regions were amplified. When the TCR CDR3 underwent first-round RT-PCR, the HTBI primer set was used. TCRdb reprocessed the multiplex PCR reads with MiXCR, giving one entry per CDR3 protein. The sample lists hundreds of thousands of distinct CDR3 sequences; 46% were seen once.

The chain couples TRBV2 to TRBJ2-5, with 7 positions matching TRBD2. This TCR derives from a woman aged 18-30 years with Graves' hyperthyroidism. Sequencing was carried out using peripheral blood or thyroid tissue (not recorded which). In DNA, the CDR3 is TGTGCCAGCAGCGCAGGCATTCGAGCGGGACCAGGGACCCAGTACTTC. Protein product: CASSAGIRAGPGTQYF.